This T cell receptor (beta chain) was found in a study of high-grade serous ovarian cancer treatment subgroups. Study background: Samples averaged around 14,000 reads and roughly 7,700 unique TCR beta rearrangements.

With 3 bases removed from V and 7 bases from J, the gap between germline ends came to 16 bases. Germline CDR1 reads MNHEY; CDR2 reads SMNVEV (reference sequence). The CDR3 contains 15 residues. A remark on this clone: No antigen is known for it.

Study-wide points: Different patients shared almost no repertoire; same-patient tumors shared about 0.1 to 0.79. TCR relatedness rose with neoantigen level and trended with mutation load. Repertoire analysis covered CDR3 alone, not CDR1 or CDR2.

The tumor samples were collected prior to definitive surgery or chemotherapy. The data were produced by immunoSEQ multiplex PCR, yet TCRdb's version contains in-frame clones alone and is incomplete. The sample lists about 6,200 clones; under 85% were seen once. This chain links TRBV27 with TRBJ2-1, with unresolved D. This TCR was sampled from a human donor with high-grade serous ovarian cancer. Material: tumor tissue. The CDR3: CASSFGQALRNEQFF. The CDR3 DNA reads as TGTGCCAGCAGTTTCGGGCAGGCCCTCCGAAATGAGCAGTTCTTC.